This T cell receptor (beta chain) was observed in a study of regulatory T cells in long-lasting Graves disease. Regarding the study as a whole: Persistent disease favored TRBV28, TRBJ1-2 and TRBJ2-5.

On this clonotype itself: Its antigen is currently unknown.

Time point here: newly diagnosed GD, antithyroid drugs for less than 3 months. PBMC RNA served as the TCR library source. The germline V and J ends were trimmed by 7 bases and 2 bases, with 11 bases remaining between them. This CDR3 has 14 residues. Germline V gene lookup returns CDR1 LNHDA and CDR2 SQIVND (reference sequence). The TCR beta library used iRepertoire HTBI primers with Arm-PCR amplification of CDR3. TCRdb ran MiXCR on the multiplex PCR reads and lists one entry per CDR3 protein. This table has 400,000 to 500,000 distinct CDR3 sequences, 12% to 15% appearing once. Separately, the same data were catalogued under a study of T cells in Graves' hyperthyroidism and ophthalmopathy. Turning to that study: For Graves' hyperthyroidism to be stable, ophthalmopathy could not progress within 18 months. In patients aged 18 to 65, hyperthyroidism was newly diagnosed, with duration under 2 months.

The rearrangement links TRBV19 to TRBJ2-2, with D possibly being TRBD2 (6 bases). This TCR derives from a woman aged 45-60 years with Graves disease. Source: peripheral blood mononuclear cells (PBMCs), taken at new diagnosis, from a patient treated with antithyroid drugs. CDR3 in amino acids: CASTPAGNTGELFF. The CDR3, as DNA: TGTGCCAGTACGCCCGCGGGAAACACCGGGGAGCTGTTTTTT.